The clone carrying this T cell receptor (beta chain) was seen ten or more times. Its matching antigen is unknown. The CDR3 is cut off 3 residues early in the read; its end comes from the germline J gene. Some clones are missing from TCRdb's copy, which holds only in-frame ones; the method was immunoSEQ multiplex PCR. The sample shows roughly 79,000 clones, none of them appearing just once. In germline, CDR1 is PRHDT, CDR2 FYEKMQ (reference sequence). The CDR3 is made up of 15 amino acids. V lost 4 bases to trimming and J lost 3 bases; unmatched junction nucleotides: 8. These data belong to a study of T cell clonality in common variable immunodeficiency. Whole-study results and caveats: Links between repertoire features and CVID complications were heterogeneity-limited.

The TCR sequence derives from a person aged 18 to 69 in good health. The sample taken for sequencing was peripheral blood mononuclear cells. This chain connects TRBV13 to TRBJ2-7; 8 bases match TRBD2. The DNA read from the CDR3 is TGTGCCAGCAGCTCCCACCAGCGGGGGCTCTACGAG. Protein sequence: CASSSHQRGLYE. The full CDR3 protein is CASSSHQRGLYEQYF.